One and the same sample provided the 9 T cell receptor beta chains below, sequenced in a study of response to subunit inactivated influenza vaccine. TCRdb itself ran the RT-PCR reads through MiXCR, one entry per CDR3 protein. The table lists 630,000 or so distinct CDR3 sequences, 15% to 18% of them singletons. The material was PBMCs from blood, obtained 12 days after vaccination. Receptor source: a man between 45 and 60 years old who received an inactivated influenza vaccine.

This clonotype was picked up a small number of times. The V and J genes are TRBV15 and TRBJ2-1; D perhaps matches TRBD2 (6 bases). The V end was cut by 4 bases, the J end by 5 bases, with 21 bases between. The CDR3 has 17 amino acids. The germline V gene has CDR1 LNHNV and CDR2 YYDKDF (reference sequence). CDR3 sequence: CATSIQMGDWANNEQFF. In nucleotides, the CDR3 is TGTGCCACCAGCATCCAAATGGGGGACTGGGCCAACAATGAGCAGTTCTTC.

Ten or more counts support this clonotype. The chain joins TRBV7-2 to TRBJ2-5, with TRBD2 matching over 14 bases. CDR3 length equals 16 residues. Germline trimming cut 3 bases from V and 5 bases from J; bases unmatched to any gene: 5. Germline V gene sequence: CDR1 SGHTA, CDR2 FQGNSA. The CDR3 is CASSLGLAGVVETQYF. CDR3 bases: TGTGCCAGCAGCTTGGGACTAGCGGGAGTTGTTGAGACCCAGTACTTC.

The chain has TRBV6-6 and TRBJ2-7; D unclear. This CDR3 is built from 13 residues. The ends were cut back, 6 bases at V and 4 bases at J, with 13 bases in the middle. Looked up from germline, CDR1 is MNHNY and CDR2 is SVGAGI (reference sequence). The CDR3 DNA reads TGTGCCAGCAGCCAGTCCCGTCGGTACGAGCAGTACTTC. Its protein product is CASSQSRRYEQYF.

This clonotype has a handful of counts. The rearrangement links TRBV20-1 to TRBJ2-7; 10 positions agree with TRBD1. This CDR3 is built from 14 residues. The junction had 10 bases not matched to a gene; V was cut back by 6 bases and J by 5 bases. Germline CDR1 and CDR2: DFQATT and SNEGSKA (reference sequence). CDR3 sequence: CSAKTGGIKDEQYF. The CDR3 DNA sequence: TGCAGTGCAAAGACAGGGGGCATCAAGGACGAGCAGTACTTC.

The chain has TRBV20-1 and TRBJ2-3, with 8 nucleotides matching TRBD2. After removal of 3 bases from V and 0 bases from J, the junction contained 8 bases not matched to a gene. The CDR3 sequence is 16 residues long. From germline, CDR1 is DFQATT and CDR2 SNEGSKA (reference sequence). The DNA of the CDR3 is TGCAGTGCTAGGCTGGCGGGAGGATGGAGCACAGATACGCAGTATTTT. Translated: CSARLAGGWSTDTQYF.

The V and J genes are TRBV5-6 and TRBJ2-5; D may correspond to TRBD1 or TRBD2 (6 bases each). The CDR3 consists of 16 residues. V was cut by 4 bases and J by 2 bases, with 18 bases left in between. Germline V gives CDR1 SGHDT, CDR2 YYEEEE. CDR3 protein: CASSPMGGDGQETQYF. For the CDR3, the DNA is TGTGCCAGCAGCCCAATGGGGGGCGATGGTCAAGAGACCCAGTACTTC.

This clonotype has only a few counts. This chain joins TRBV15 and TRBJ2-1; 8 bases map to TRBD1. This CDR3 region has 16 residues. The germline V gene has CDR1 LNHNV and CDR2 YYDKDF (reference sequence). Unmatched junction bases numbered 3, after V lost 0 bases and J lost 2 bases. The CDR3 DNA follows: TGTGCCACCAGCAGAGATACAGGGGGACCCTACAATGAGCAGTTCTTC. It encodes CATSRDTGGPYNEQFF.

This chain connects TRBV19 to TRBJ2-3; TRBD1 aligns across 12 bases. V lost 5 bases to trimming and J lost 5 bases; unmatched junction nucleotides: 11. CDR1 LNHDA and CDR2 SQIVND come from the germline V gene (reference sequence). The CDR3 covers 17 residues. Written as DNA, the CDR3 is TGTGCCAGTAGTGACCCGGGACAGGGGGCGTCCGGAGATACGCAGTATTTT. Amino acid sequence: CASSDPGQGASGDTQYF.

This clonotype was counted between two and nine times. The genes are TRBV10-2 and TRBJ1-3, with 9 bases that match TRBD1. The V gene's germline CDR1 is WSHSY and CDR2 SAAADI. The CDR3 is 16 residues long. The J segment lost 2 bases and the V segment lost 6 bases, leaving 8 bases of the junction unmatched. Written as DNA, the CDR3 is TGCGCCAGCAGCCCTGGACAGGGGCATGCTGGAAACACCATATATTTT. Translation: CASSPGQGHAGNTIYF.